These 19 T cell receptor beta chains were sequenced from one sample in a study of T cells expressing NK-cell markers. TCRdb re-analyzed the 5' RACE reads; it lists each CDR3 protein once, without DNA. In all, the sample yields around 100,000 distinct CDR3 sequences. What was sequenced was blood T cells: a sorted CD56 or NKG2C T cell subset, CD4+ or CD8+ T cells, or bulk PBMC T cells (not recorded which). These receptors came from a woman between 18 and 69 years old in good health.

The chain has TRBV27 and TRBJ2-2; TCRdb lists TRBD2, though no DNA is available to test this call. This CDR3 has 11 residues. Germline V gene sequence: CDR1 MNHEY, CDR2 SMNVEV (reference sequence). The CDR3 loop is CASKGAGELFF.

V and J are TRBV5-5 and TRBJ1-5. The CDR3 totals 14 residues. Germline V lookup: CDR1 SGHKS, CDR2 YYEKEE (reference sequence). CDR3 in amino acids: CASSLGGHPQPQHF.

This CDR3 is CASSLGYSYEKLFF. J is TRBJ1-4 and V is TRBV11-2. CDR3 length equals 14 residues. CDR1 and CDR2 from the germline V gene are SGHAT and FQNNGV.

CDR3 amino acids: CASSGQETQYF. This chain joins TRBV12-3 or TRBV12-4 and TRBJ2-5. The CDR3 is 11 amino acids.

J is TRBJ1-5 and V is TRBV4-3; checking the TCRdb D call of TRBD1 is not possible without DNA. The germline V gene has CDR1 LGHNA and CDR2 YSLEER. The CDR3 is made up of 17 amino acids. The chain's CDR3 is CASSPQDRGRCNQPQHF.

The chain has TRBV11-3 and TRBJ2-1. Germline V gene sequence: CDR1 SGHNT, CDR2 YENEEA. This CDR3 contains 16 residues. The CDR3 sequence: CASSSELGRSYNEQFF.

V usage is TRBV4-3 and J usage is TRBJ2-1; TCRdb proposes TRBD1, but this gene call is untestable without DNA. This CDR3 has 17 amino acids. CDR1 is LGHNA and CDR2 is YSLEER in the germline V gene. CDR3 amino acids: CASSQDRWQGGLNEQFF.

CDR3: CASSVEGSYGYTF. This chain connects TRBV9 to TRBJ1-2. This CDR3 contains 13 residues. Germline loops: CDR1 SGDLS, CDR2 YYNGEE.

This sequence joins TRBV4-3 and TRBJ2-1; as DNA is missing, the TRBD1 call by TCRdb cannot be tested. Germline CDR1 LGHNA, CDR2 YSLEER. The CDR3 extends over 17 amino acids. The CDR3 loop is CASSQEGSDFPYNEQFF.

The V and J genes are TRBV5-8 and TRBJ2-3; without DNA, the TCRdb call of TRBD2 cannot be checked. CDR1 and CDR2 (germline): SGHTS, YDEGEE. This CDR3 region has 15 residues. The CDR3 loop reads CASSLDVSGTDTQYF. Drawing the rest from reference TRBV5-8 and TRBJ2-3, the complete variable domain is EAGVTQSPTHLIKTRGQQATLRCSPISGHTSVYWYQQALGLGLQFLLWYDEGEERNRGNFPPRFSGRQFPNYSSELNVNALELEDSALYLCASSLDVSGTDTQYFGPGTRLTVL.

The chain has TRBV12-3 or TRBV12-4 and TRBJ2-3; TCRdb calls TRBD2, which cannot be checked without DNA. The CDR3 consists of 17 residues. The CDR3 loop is CASSHLAGGPKVDTQYF.

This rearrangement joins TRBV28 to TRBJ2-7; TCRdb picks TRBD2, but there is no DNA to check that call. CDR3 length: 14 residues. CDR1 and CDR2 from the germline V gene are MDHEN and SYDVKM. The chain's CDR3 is CASSLVHLRYEQYF.

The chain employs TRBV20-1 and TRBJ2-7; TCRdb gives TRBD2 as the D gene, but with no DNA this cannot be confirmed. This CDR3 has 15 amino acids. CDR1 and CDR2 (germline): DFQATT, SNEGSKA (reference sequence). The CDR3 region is CSARDWTRSLYEQYF.

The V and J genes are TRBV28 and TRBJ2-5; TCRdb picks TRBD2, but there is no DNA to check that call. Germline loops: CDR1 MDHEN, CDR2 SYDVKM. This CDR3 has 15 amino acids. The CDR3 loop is CASSSIAGSGDPSYF.

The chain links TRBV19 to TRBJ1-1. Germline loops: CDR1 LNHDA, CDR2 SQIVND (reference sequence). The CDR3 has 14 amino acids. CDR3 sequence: CASSIGLLNTEAFF.

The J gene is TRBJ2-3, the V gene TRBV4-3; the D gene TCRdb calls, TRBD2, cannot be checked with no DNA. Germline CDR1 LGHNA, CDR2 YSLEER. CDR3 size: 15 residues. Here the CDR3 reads CASSQGAGVTDTQYF.

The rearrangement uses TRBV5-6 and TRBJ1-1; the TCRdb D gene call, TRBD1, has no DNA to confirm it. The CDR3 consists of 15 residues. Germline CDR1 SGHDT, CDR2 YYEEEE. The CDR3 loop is CASSLGGQWNTEAFF.

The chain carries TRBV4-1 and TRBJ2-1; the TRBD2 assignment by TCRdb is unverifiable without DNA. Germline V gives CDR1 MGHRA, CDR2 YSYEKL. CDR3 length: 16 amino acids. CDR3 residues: CASRLFTGTSHNEQFF.

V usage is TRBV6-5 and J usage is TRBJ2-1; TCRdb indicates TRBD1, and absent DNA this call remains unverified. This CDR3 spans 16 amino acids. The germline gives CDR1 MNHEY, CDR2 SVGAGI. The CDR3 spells CASSSPQREGLDEQFF.